Presented here are 25 T cell receptor beta chains from one specimen sequenced in a study of blood T cell repertoires in COVID-19. Profiled with immunoSEQ multiplex PCR; TCRdb holds only in-frame clones, not every one. The sample has some 48,000 clones; about 72% are singletons. Source material: PBMCs or T cells enriched from blood (not recorded which). These TCRs come from a woman aged 45-65 years with acute COVID-19.

This clone was seen once. V and J are TRBV7-2 and TRBJ2-7; a possible D gene is TRBD2 (6 bases). Trimming stripped 1 base from V and 3 bases from J, with 13 bases between. Germline V gene lookup returns CDR1 SGHTA and CDR2 FQGNSA. The CDR3 runs 15 residues. The CDR3 DNA reads TGTGCCAGCAGCTTAGGACTAGGCCCTGGCTACGAGCAGTACTTC. Encoded protein: CASSLGLGPGYEQYF.

The chain's CDR3 is CASSRGRDRPYEQYF. The CDR3 nucleotides read TGTGCCAGTAGTAGGGGGCGGGACAGACCCTACGAGCAGTACTTC. V usage is TRBV19 and J usage is TRBJ2-7, with D possibly TRBD1 on 7 matching bases. Trimming pared 4 bases from V and 2 bases from J, leaving 15 bases between. This CDR3 comprises 15 residues. Germline V gene data show CDR1 as LNHDA and CDR2 as SQIVND (reference sequence).

DNA for the CDR3: TGCGCCAGCAGTCTTCGGGGGAGCTCCTACAATGAGCAGTTCTTC. This gives the protein CASSLRGSSYNEQFF. The V and J genes are TRBV10-1 and TRBJ2-1, with D possibly being TRBD2 (6 bases). CDR1 is WNHNN and CDR2 is SYGVQD in the germline V gene (reference sequence). Between the trimmed V and J ends, which lost 5 bases and 0 bases, there was a span of 11 bases. This CDR3 is built from 15 residues.

The chain is built from TRBV21-1 and TRBJ1-2. TRBV21-1 corresponds to a pseudogene. This CDR3 is built from 15 residues. CDR3 residues: CASTHGEGRQDGYTF. The CDR3 DNA sequence: TGTGCCAGCACCCACGGGGAAGGGAGACAAGATGGCTACACCTTC.

The chain joins TRBV11-2 to TRBJ2-2, with TRBD2 matching over 8 bases. V shed 2 bases and J 5 bases; nucleotides not matched to a gene: 4. Germline loops: CDR1 SGHAT, CDR2 FQNNGV. The CDR3 has 15 residues. CDR3 loop: CASSLQGTRTGELFF. The CDR3 DNA sequence: TGTGCCAGCAGCTTACAGGGGACTAGAACCGGGGAGCTGTTTTTT.

This clone has more than one count but fewer than ten. An end of the junction differs from the germline gene, which may be a read error. The chain couples TRBV4-1 to TRBJ2-7; 7 bases match TRBD1. This CDR3 has 14 amino acids. Germline V lookup: CDR1 MGHRA, CDR2 YSYEKL. The CDR3 loop reads CASSSTGVGRAVDF. The CDR3 coding sequence is TGCGCCAGCAGCTCCACAGGGGTCGGACGAGCAGTAGACTTC.

The gene calls are TRBV12-3 or TRBV12-4 and TRBJ2-7; TRBD1 aligns across 10 bases. The CDR3 is 13 residues long. Losses at the gene ends were 7 bases for V and 2 bases for J; bases not matched to a gene: 2. The CDR3 region has the DNA TGTGCCAGCAAGGGACAGGGGACCTACGAGCAGTACTTC. Encoded protein: CASKGQGTYEQYF.

This clone turned up a few times. V is TRBV2 and J is TRBJ1-2; D perhaps matches TRBD1 (6 bases). Germline V gene lookup returns CDR1 SNHLY and CDR2 FYNNEI. V was trimmed by 9 bases and J by 3 bases, leaving 14 bases between them. The CDR3 spans 13 residues. Here the CDR3 DNA reads TGTGCCAGAGGGCTTGGGGGCCACTATGGCTACACCTTC. Its protein is CARGLGGHYGYTF.

This chain connects TRBV19 to TRBJ2-2; a weak D match, TRBD1 (5 bases). Trimming removed 9 bases from V and 1 base from J, with 15 bases in between. The germline V gene encodes CDR1 LNHDA and CDR2 SQIVND (reference sequence). The CDR3 length is 15 residues. CDR3 sequence: CARGVPRVNTGELFF. As DNA, the CDR3 is TGTGCCAGAGGGGTCCCCAGGGTGAACACCGGGGAGCTGTTTTTT.

This clone was counted only a few times. The CDR3 loop reads CASSFRGGQPQHF. CDR3 in DNA: TGTGCCAGCAGCTTCAGGGGCGGTCAGCCCCAGCATTTT. The genes are TRBV7-2 and TRBJ1-5; perhaps TRBD1 as D (6 bases). Germline CDR1 and CDR2: SGHTA and FQGNSA. Trimming took 3 bases from V and 6 from J, leaving 9 bases between them. The CDR3 length is 13 residues.

This rearrangement joins TRBV3-1 (or the pseudogene TRBV3-2) to TRBJ2-3; no reliable D call. Trimming removed 4 bases from V and 4 bases from J, with 6 bases in between. Germline V gene data show CDR1 as LGHDT and CDR2 as YNNKEL (reference sequence). There are 12 residues in the CDR3. The CDR3 bases are TGTGCCAGCAGCCCTCGCGCAGATACGCAGTATTTT. Its translation is CASSPRADTQYF.

V usage is TRBV5-1 and J usage is TRBJ1-1; TRBD1 is a possible D gene (5 bases). The CDR3 contains 14 residues. Trimming removed 3 bases from V and 1 base from J, with 10 bases in between. Germline V gene sequence: CDR1 SGHRS, CDR2 YFSETQ. CDR3 in amino acids: CASSWGGRNTEAFF. For the CDR3, the DNA is TGCGCCAGCAGCTGGGGGGGACGGAACACTGAAGCTTTCTTT.

This chain links TRBV4-2 with TRBJ2-2; 9 nucleotides line up with TRBD2. Germline V gene lookup returns CDR1 LGHNA and CDR2 YNFKEQ. After removal of 3 bases from V and 2 bases from J, the junction contained 4 bases not matched to a gene. The CDR3 sequence is 16 residues long. The CDR3 spells CASSQAGTSNTGELFF. For the CDR3, the DNA is TGTGCCAGCAGCCAGGCCGGGACTAGCAACACCGGGGAGCTGTTTTTT.

V and J are TRBV12-5 and TRBJ2-3, with D uncertain. CDR3 length equals 13 residues. The germline V gene has CDR1 LGHNT and CDR2 FRNRAP. The ends were cut back, 0 bases at V and 3 bases at J, with 4 bases in the middle. The CDR3 sequence is CASGLVATDTQYF. The CDR3 DNA follows: TGTGCTAGTGGTTTGGTAGCGACAGATACGCAGTATTTT.

The rearrangement uses TRBV27 and TRBJ1-1, with a tentative D call TRBD1 (5 bases). With 6 bases removed from V and 0 bases from J, the gap between germline ends came to 17 bases. The length of the CDR3 is 16 residues. In germline, CDR1 is MNHEY, CDR2 SMNVEV (reference sequence). CDR3 DNA sequence: TGTGCCAGCAGCCGACAGCCAGGTTTCCTGAACACTGAAGCTTTCTTT. Amino acids: CASSRQPGFLNTEAFF.

This chain uses TRBV6-5 with TRBJ1-6; 8 nucleotides agree with TRBD1. J gave up 13 bases and V 2 bases, and 10 bases lay outside the gene matches. The CDR3 contains 15 residues. Germline V gives CDR1 MNHEY, CDR2 SVGAGI. As DNA, the CDR3 is TGTGCCAGCAGTTACCTAGGACAGGGATCGGTTCCCCTCCACTTT. Residues: CASSYLGQGSVPLHF.

The chain is built from TRBV7-3 and TRBJ1-2, with TRBD1 as a possible D gene (5 bases). The ends were cut back, 6 bases at V and 6 bases at J, with 20 bases in the middle. Germline V gene lookup returns CDR1 SGHTA and CDR2 FQGTGA. This CDR3 contains 15 residues. CDR3 nucleotides: TGTGCCAGCAGTCCGACGGGACTCGGTGTGGATGGCTACACCTTC. This translates into CASSPTGLGVDGYTF. The full variable domain, its missing parts supplied by reference TRBV7-3 and TRBJ1-2, is GAGVSQTPSNKVTEKGKYVELRCDPISGHTALYWYRQSLGQGPEFLIYFQGTGAADDSGLPNDRFFAVRPEGSVSTLKIQRTERGDSAVYLCASSPTGLGVDGYTFGSGTRLTVV.

This clone was recorded once. For the CDR3, the DNA is TGTGCCAGCAGCCAATCGGGACAGGGAATCGAGCAGTACTTC. This codes for CASSQSGQGIEQYF. The chain links TRBV16 to TRBJ2-7; 9 positions match TRBD1. CDR3 length equals 14 residues. CDR1 and CDR2 from the germline V gene are KGHSY and FQNENV. The J segment lost 6 bases and the V segment lost 0 bases, leaving 3 bases of the junction unmatched.

The chain joins TRBV5-1 to TRBJ2-5, with D perhaps TRBD2 (5 bases). The CDR3 is made up of 15 amino acids. Trimming removed 3 bases at V and 1 base at J, with 13 bases between. The germline gives CDR1 SGHRS, CDR2 YFSETQ. The CDR3, as DNA: TGCGCCAGCAGCTCCGAGGGCCGCCTCCAAGAGACCCAGTACTTC. This translates into CASSSEGRLQETQYF.

The chain has TRBV5-1 and TRBJ1-4; D gene uncertain. Germline-derived CDR1 and CDR2 are SGHRS and YFSETQ. Deletions cut 2 bases from V and 0 bases from J, with 5 bases between. This CDR3 has 14 amino acids. For the CDR3, the DNA is TGCGCCAGCAGCTTTTCCACAACTAATGAAAAACTGTTTTTT. Protein sequence: CASSFSTTNEKLFF.

CDR3 sequence reads: CASSSREGSPLHF. The CDR3 DNA follows: TGTGCCAGCAGCTCGAGAGAGGGTTCACCCCTCCACTTT. The chain combines TRBV7-2 with TRBJ1-6; D unresolved. V gave up 4 bases and J gave up 9 bases, with 10 bases separating them. Looked up from germline, CDR1 is SGHTA and CDR2 is FQGNSA. The CDR3 consists of 13 residues.

This clone was seen a handful of times. The V and J genes are TRBV12-3 or TRBV12-4 and TRBJ1-4, with a weak D call TRBD1 (6 bases). The CDR3 covers 13 residues. The V end was cut by 5 bases, the J end by 7 bases, with 11 bases between. The CDR3 bases are TGTGCCAGCAGTGGGGACATCCGTGAAAAACTGTTTTTT. Amino acids: CASSGDIREKLFF.

The chain links TRBV11-3 to TRBJ2-7; D is uncertain. The germline gives CDR1 SGHNT, CDR2 YENEEA. The ends were cut back, 1 base at V and 7 bases at J, with 11 bases in the middle. CDR3 size: 13 residues. CDR3 sequence: CASSLALLQEQYF. DNA of the CDR3: TGTGCCAGCAGCTTAGCGTTACTGCAAGAGCAGTACTTC.

The chain couples TRBV13 to TRBJ1-2, with TRBD1 identical over 7 bases. In germline, CDR1 is PRHDT, CDR2 FYEKMQ (reference sequence). The CDR3 is 14 amino acids. Germline trimming cut 4 bases from V and 8 bases from J; bases unmatched to any gene: 10. The CDR3 loop is CASSYNRGGRGYTF. The CDR3 DNA sequence: TGTGCCAGCAGCTACAACCGAGGGGGCCGAGGCTACACCTTC.

The chain uses TRBV24-1 and TRBJ2-2, with no clear D. V shed 6 bases and J shed 3 bases, with 10 bases lying between them. Germline V gene sequence: CDR1 KGHDR, CDR2 SFDVKD. The CDR3 has 14 amino acids. CDR3 residues: CATSPSRDTGELFF. The CDR3 coding sequence is TGTGCCACCAGTCCGTCTCGGGACACCGGGGAGCTGTTTTTT.